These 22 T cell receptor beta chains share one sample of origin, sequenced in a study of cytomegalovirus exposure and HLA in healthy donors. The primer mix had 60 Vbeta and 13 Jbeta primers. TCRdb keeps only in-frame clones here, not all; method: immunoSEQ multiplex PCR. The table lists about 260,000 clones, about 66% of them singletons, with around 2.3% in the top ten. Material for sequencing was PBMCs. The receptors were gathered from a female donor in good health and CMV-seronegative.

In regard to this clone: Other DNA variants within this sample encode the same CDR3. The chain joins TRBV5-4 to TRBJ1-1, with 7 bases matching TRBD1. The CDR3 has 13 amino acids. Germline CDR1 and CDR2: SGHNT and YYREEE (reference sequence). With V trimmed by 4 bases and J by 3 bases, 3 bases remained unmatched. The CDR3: CASSVQGYTEAFF. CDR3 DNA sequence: TGTGCCAGCAGCGTACAGGGGTACACTGAAGCTTTCTTT.

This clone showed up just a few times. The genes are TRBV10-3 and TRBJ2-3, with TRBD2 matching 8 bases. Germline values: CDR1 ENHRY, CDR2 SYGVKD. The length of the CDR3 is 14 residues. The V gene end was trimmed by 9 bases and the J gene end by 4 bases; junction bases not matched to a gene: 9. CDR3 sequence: CAIGAGVGADTQYF. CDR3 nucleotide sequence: TGTGCCATTGGAGCGGGAGTCGGTGCAGATACGCAGTATTTT.

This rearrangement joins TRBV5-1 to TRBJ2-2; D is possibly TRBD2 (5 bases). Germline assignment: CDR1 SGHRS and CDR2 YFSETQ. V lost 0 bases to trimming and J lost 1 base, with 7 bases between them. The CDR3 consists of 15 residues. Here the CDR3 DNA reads TGCGCCAGCAGCTTGGAAGCGGTGAACACCGGGGAGCTGTTTTTT. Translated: CASSLEAVNTGELFF.

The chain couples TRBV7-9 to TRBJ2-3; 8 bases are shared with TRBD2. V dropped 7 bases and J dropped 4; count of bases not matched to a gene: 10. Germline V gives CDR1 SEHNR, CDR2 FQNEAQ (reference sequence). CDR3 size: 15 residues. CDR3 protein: CASTKSGSQPDTQYF. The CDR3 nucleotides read TGTGCCAGCACCAAGAGCGGGAGTCAGCCAGATACGCAGTATTTT.

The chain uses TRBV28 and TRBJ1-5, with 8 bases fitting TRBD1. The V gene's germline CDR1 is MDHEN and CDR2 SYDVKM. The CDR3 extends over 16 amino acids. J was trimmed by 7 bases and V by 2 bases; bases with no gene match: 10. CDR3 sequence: CASSLGDRGGVQPQHF. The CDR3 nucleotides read TGTGCCAGCAGTTTAGGTGACAGGGGAGGTGTCCAGCCCCAGCATTTT.

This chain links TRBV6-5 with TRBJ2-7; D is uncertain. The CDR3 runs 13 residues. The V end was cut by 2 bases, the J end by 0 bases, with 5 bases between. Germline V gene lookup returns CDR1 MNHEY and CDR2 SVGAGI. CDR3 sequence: CASSYSVSYEQYF. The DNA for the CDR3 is TGTGCCAGCAGTTACAGCGTCTCCTACGAGCAGTACTTC.

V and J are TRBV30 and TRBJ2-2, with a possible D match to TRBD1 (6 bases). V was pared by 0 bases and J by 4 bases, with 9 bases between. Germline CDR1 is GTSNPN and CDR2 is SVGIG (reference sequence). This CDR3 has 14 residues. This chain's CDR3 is CAWSVQGGTGELFF. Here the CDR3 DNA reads TGTGCCTGGAGTGTACAGGGCGGCACCGGGGAGCTGTTTTTT. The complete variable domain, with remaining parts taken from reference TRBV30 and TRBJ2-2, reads SQTIHQWPATLVQPVGSPLSLECTVEGTSNPNLYWYRQAAGRGLQLLFYSVGIGQISSEVPQNLSASRPQDRQFILSSKKLLLSDSGFYLCAWSVQGGTGELFFGEGSRLTVL.

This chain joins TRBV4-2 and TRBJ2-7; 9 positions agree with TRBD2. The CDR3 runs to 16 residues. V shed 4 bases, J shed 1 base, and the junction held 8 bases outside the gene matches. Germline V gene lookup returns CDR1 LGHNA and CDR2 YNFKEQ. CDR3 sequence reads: CASSLEGLASSYEQYF. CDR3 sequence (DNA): TGTGCCAGCAGCCTCGAAGGACTAGCGAGTTCCTACGAGCAGTACTTC.

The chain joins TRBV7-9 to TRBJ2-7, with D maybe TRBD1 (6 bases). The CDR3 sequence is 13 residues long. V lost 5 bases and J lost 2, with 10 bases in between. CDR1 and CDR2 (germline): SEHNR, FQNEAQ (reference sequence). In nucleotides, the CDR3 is TGTGCCAGCAGCCCAGGACAGCCCTACGAGCAGTACTTC. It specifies CASSPGQPYEQYF.

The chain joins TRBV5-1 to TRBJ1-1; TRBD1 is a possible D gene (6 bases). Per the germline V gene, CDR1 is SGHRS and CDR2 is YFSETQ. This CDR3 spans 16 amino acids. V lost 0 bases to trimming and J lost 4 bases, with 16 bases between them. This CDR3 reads CASSLAMGGAATEAFF. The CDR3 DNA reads TGCGCCAGCAGCTTGGCCATGGGGGGGGCGGCCACTGAAGCTTTCTTT. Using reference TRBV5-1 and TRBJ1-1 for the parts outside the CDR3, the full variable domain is KAGVTQTPRYLIKTRGQQVTLSCSPISGHRSVSWYQQTPGQGLQFLFEYFSETQRNKGNFPGRFSGRQFSNSRSEMNVSTLELGDSALYLCASSLAMGGAATEAFFGQGTRLTVV.

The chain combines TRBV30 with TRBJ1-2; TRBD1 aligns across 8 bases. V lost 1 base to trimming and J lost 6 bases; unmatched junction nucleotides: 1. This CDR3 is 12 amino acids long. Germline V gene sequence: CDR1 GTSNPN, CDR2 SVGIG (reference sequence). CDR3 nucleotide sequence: TGTGCCTGGAGTGGGACAGGGCATGGCTACACCTTC. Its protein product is CAWSGTGHGYTF.

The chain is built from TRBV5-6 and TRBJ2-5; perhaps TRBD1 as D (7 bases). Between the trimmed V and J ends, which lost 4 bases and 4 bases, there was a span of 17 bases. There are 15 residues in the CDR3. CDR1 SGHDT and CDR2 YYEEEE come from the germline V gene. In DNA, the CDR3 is TGTGCCAGCAGCACCGTTTACAGGGGAGGAGAGACCCAGTACTTC. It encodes CASSTVYRGGETQYF.

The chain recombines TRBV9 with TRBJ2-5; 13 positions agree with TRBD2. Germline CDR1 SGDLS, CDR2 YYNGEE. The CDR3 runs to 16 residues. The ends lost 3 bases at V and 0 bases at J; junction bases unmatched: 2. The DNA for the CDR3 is TGTGCCAGCAGCGGAGGACTAGCGGGGGACCAAGAGACCCAGTACTTC. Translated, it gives CASSGGLAGDQETQYF.

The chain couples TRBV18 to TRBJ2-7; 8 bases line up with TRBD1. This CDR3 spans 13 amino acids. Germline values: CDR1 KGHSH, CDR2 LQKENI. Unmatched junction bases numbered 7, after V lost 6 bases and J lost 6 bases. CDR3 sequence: CASSLDRVTEQYF. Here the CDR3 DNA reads TGTGCCAGCTCCTTGGACAGGGTTACCGAGCAGTACTTC.

The CDR3 DNA follows: TGTGCCAGCAGTTACGGACTAGAGGACACCGGGGAGCTGTTTTTT. Protein product: CASSYGLEDTGELFF. The J gene is TRBJ2-2, the V gene TRBV6-5; TRBD2 aligns across 7 bases. The CDR3 sequence is 15 residues long. V trimming: 2 bases; J trimming: 3 bases; junction bases outside the gene matches: 3. Per the germline V gene, CDR1 is MNHEY and CDR2 is SVGAGI.

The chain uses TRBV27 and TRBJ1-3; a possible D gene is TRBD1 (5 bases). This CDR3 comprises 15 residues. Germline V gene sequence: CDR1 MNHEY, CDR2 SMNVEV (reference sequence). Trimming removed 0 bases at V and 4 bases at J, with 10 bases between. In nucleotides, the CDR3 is TGTGCCAGCAGTTTATCGGCAGGGAACGGAAACACCATATATTTT. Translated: CASSLSAGNGNTIYF.

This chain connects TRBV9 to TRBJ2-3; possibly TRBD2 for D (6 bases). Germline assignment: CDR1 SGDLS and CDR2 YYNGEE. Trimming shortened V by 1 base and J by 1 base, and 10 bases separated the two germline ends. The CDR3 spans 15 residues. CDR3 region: CASSVLASGTDTQYF. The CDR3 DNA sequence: TGTGCCAGCAGCGTACTGGCTAGCGGCACAGATACGCAGTATTTT.

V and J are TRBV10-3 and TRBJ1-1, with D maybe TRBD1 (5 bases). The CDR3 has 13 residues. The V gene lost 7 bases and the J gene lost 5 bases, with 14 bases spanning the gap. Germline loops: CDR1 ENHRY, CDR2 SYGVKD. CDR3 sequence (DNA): TGTGCCATCACCCTCGGCGGGGGGACTGAAGCTTTCTTT. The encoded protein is CAITLGGGTEAFF.

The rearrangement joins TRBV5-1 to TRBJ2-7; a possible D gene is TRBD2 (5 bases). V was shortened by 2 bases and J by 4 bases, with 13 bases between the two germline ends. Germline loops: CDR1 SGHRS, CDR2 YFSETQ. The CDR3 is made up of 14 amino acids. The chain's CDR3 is CASSFPGGVYEQYF. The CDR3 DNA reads TGCGCCAGCAGCTTCCCAGGAGGAGTATACGAGCAGTACTTC.

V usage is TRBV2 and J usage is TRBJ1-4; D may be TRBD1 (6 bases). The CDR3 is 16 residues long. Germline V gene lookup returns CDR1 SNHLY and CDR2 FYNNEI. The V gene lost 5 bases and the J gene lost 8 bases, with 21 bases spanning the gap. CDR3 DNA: TGTGCCAGCAGTCGAATTAGGGACATCCGTAACGAAAAACTGTTTTTT. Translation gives CASSRIRDIRNEKLFF.

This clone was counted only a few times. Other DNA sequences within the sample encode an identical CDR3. Here the CDR3 reads CASSLAGTGSGNTIYF. Here the CDR3 DNA reads TGCGCCAGCAGCTTGGCCGGGACAGGCTCTGGAAACACCATATATTTT. The V and J genes are TRBV5-1 and TRBJ1-3; TRBD1 agrees at 8 bases. In germline, CDR1 is SGHRS, CDR2 YFSETQ. The CDR3 has 16 residues. The junction had 2 bases not matched to a gene; V was cut back by 0 bases and J by 0 bases.

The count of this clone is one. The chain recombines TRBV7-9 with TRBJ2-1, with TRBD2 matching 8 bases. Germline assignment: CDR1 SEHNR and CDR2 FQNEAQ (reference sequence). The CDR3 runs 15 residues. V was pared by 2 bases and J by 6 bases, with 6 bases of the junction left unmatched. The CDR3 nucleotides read TGTGCCAGCAGCTTACCAGTAGCGGGACTCAATGAGCAGTTCTTC. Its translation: CASSLPVAGLNEQFF.